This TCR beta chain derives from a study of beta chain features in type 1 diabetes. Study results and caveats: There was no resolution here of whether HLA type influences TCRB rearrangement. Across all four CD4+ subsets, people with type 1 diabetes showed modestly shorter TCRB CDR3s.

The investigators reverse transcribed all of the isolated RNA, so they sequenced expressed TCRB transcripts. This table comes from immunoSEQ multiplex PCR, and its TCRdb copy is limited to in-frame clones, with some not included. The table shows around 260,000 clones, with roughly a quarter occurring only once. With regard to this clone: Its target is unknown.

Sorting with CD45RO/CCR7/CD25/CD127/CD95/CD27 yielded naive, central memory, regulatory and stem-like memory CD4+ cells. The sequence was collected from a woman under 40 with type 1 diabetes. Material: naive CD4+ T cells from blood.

The CDR3 sequence is CASSLGGLAMNTGELFF. CDR3 nucleotides: TGTGCCAGCAGCTTGGGGGGACTAGCCATGAACACCGGGGAGCTGTTTTTT. The rearrangement uses TRBV5-4 and TRBJ2-2; 9 nucleotides agree with TRBD2. With 0 bases clipped from V and 1 base from J, the junction kept 4 bases outside the gene matches. The germline gives CDR1 SGHNT, CDR2 YYREEE (reference sequence). CDR3 length: 17 amino acids.